These T cell receptor beta chains were read from a single sample in a study of blood T cell repertoires in COVID-19. This table comes from immunoSEQ multiplex PCR, and its TCRdb copy is limited to in-frame clones, with some not included. Here the sample spans 130,000 to 150,000 clones, more than 75% being singletons. The source material was peripheral blood. The receptors shown here come from a man in his sixties with active or convalescent COVID-19. Each CDR3 is given without its conserved first and last residue. Each record gives: clone size, V gene, J gene, CDR3 protein. A row's size may be missing; if present it is once, few, many or a size class.

NA	TRBV19	TRBJ1-1	ASRPRDRGYTEAF
NA	TRBV7-6	TRBJ2-3	ASSLGGPLAGIDTQY
NA	TRBV4-1	TRBJ1-2	ASSQVQSIDLITGGYT
NA	TRBV3-1/TRBV3-2	TRBJ1-2	ASSRGRTNYGYT
NA	TRBV10-3	TRBJ2-4	AISESTGSLGKNIQY
NA	TRBV24-1	TRBJ1-5	ATSVSGGDQPQH
NA	TRBV5-4	TRBJ2-3	ASSLVGQRANTQY
NA	TRBV3-1/TRBV3-2	TRBJ2-3	ASSPRTESTDTQY
NA	TRBV5-1	TRBJ2-1	ASSSPGTSGLGEQF
NA	TRBV7-8	TRBJ1-1	ASSFQEGTRMNTEAF
NA	TRBV28	TRBJ2-7	ASSFGVASSYEQY
once	TRBV28	TRBJ2-3	ASSGWSASTDTQY
NA	TRBV10-3	TRBJ1-6	AVSGEGQNSPLH